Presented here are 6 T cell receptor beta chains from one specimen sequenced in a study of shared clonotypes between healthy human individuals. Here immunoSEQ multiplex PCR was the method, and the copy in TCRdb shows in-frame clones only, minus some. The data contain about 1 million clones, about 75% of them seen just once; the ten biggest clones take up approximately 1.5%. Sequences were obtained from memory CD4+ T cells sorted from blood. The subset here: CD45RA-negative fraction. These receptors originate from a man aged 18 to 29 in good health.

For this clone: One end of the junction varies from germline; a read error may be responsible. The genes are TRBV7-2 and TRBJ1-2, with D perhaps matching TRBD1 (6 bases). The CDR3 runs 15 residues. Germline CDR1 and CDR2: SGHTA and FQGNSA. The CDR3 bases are TGTGCCAGCAGCCCCGTTTCAACAGGGAGCTATGGCTACGCCTTC. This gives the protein CASSPVSTGSYGYAF.

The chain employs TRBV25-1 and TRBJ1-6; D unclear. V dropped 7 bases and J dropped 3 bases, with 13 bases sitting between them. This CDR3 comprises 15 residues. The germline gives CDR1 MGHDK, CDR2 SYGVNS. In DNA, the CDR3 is TGTGCCAGCACCGGCCGCGAGAACTATAATTCACCCCTCCACTTT. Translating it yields CASTGRENYNSPLHF.

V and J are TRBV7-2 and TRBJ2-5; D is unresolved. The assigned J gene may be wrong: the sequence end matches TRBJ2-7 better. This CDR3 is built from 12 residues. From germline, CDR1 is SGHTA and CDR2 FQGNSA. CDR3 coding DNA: TGTGCCAGCAGCTTAGACTTGTACGAGCAGTACTTC. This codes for CASSLDLYEQYF.

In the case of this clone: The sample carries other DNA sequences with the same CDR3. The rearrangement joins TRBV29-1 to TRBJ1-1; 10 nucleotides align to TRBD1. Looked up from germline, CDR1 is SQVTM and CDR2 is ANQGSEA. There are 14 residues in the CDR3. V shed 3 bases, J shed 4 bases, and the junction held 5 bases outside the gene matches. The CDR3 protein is CSVDARTGGTEAFF. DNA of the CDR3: TGCAGCGTTGATGCTCGGACAGGGGGCACTGAAGCTTTCTTT. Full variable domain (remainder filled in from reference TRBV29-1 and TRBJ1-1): SAVISQKPSRDICQRGTSLTIQCQVDSQVTMMFWYRQQPGQSLTLIATANQGSEATYESGFVIDKFPISRPNLTFSTLTVSNMSPEDSSIYLCSVDARTGGTEAFFGQGTRLTVV.

CDR3 DNA sequence: TGTGCCAGCACCCCGAATATGGCGGGGGGGCCGAGGGGTGAGCAGTTCTTC. It yields the protein CASTPNMAGGPRGEQFF. The genes are TRBV27 and TRBJ2-1; 9 positions agree with TRBD2. V lost 7 bases, J lost 9 bases, and 19 bases stayed unmatched. The CDR3 has 17 residues. Germline V gene data show CDR1 as MNHEY and CDR2 as SMNVEV (reference sequence).

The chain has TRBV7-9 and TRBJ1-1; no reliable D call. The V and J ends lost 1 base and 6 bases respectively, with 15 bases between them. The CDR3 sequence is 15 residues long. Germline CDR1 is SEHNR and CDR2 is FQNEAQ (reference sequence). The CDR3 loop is CASSLGRGFGSEAFF. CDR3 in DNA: TGTGCCAGCAGCTTAGGGCGGGGTTTTGGGTCTGAAGCTTTCTTT. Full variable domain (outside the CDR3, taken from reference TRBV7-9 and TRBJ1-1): DTGVSQNPRHKITKRGQNVTFRCDPISEHNRLYWYRQTLGQGPEFLTYFQNEAQLEKSRLLSDRFSAERPKGSFSTLEIQRTEQGDSAMYLCASSLGRGFGSEAFFGQGTRLTVV.